This T cell receptor beta chain was retrieved from a study of cytomegalovirus exposure and HLA in healthy donors. Study-wide results and limits: Later on, a genetic analysis was performed. It linked a missense variant in DCLRE1C with V- and J-gene trimming of TCR beta. Most subjects' HLA-A and HLA-B alleles were reportedly predicted from TCR beta sequences. Evidence from a later analysis indicated that most CMV-associated TCR beta chains looked HLA-restricted. About 87% or about 30% of the time was how often most TCR beta V segments were productive, according to an earlier analysis.

PCR used 60 Vbeta primers and 13 Jbeta primers. Here immunoSEQ multiplex PCR was the method, and the copy in TCRdb shows in-frame clones only, minus some. The sample lists 150,000 to 200,000 clones; approximately 85% were seen once. Concerning this clone: Its specificity is not known.

V dropped 4 bases and J dropped 6 bases, with 13 bases sitting between them. The CDR3 is 13 residues long. CDR1 is SGHRS, CDR2 YFSETQ, per germline. This clonotype was sampled from a woman in her forties or fifties in good health and CMV-seronegative. The sample comprised PBMCs. J is TRBJ1-1 and V is TRBV5-1; TRBD1 is a possible D gene (5 bases). As DNA, the CDR3 is TGCGCCAGCAGCGGGGCCGAGGACGCTGAAGCTTTCTTT. Encoded protein: CASSGAEDAEAFF.